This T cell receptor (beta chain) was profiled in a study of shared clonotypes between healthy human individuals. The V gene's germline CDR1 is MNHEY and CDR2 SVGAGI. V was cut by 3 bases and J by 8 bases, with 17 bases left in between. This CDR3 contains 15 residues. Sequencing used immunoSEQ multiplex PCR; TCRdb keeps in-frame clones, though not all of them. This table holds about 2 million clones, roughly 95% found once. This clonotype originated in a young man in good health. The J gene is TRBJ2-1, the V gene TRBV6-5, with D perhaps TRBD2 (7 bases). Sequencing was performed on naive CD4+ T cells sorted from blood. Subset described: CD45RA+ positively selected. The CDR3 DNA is TGTGCCAGCAGTTATTTAGGGGGGGCCGTCGATGAGCAGTTCTTC. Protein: CASSYLGGAVDEQFF.